This T cell receptor beta chain stems from a study of T cells in Graves' hyperthyroidism and ophthalmopathy. The germline V and J ends were trimmed by 2 bases and 0 bases, with 10 bases remaining between them. There are 15 residues in the CDR3. Germline V gives CDR1 MDHEN, CDR2 SYDVKM. This clonotype was found many times. Amplification targeted TCR beta CDR3 regions from RNA transcripts. The HTBI set primed first-round TCR CDR3 RT-PCR. TCRdb fed the multiplex PCR reads into MiXCR, producing one record per CDR3 protein. The top ten clones hold under 8% of a sample with around 600,000 distinct CDR3 sequences, around 16% of them seen once.

This TCR was recovered from a woman aged 25-40 years with Graves' hyperthyroidism. The source material was blood. The chain joins TRBV28 to TRBJ1-1; D is possibly TRBD1 (5 bases). CDR3 loop: CASSLPLGVNTEAFF. The CDR3 region has the DNA TGTGCCAGCAGTTTACCCCTAGGGGTGAACACTGAAGCTTTCTTT.